Listed below are T cell receptor beta chains from one sample, sequenced in a study of T cell changes during pregnancy in multiple sclerosis. Data came from immunoSEQ multiplex PCR; TCRdb stores just in-frame clones and leaves some out. The sample gives some 100,000 clones, 90% to 95% of which show up once; about 0.9% is in the top ten. Material: peripheral blood, obtained before pregnancy. These receptors were collected from a female donor with multiple sclerosis, enrolled in a pregnancy study. Each CDR3 is given with its conserved first and last residue. D genes are given only for firm matches. Expanded clones get a size class; other rows say once, few or many, or leave the size out.

D: TRBD2
size: -
J: TRBJ2-1
V: TRBV2
DNA: TGTGCCAGCAGGGACCAGGGACTAGCTGGTGGTGAGCAGTTCTTC
CDR3: CASRDQGLAGGEQFF

D: -
size: -
J: TRBJ1-1
V: TRBV6-6
DNA: TGTGCCAGCAGGGCGAACACTGAAGCTTTCTTT
CDR3: CASRANTEAFF

D: TRBD2
size: -
J: TRBJ2-1
V: TRBV27
DNA: TGTGCCAGCAACAGACTAGCGGGTCGTGATGGTGAGCAGTTCTTC
CDR3: CASNRLAGRDGEQFF

D: -
size: -
J: TRBJ2-1
V: TRBV27
DNA: TGTGCCAGCAGTGAAACGGGAAGCTCCTACAATGAGCAGTTCTTC
CDR3: CASSETGSSYNEQFF

D: TRBD1
size: once
J: TRBJ1-2
V: TRBV28
DNA: TGTGCCAGCAGTTTAGGGACAGGGGGATCGTATGGCTACACCTTC
CDR3: CASSLGTGGSYGYTF

D: TRBD1
size: -
J: TRBJ2-7
V: TRBV7-6
DNA: TGTGCCAGCAGCCGCGCCACAGGGGACAGCTCCTACGAGCAGTACTTC
CDR3: CASSRATGDSSYEQYF

D: TRBD2
size: -
J: TRBJ2-7
V: TRBV9
DNA: TGTGCCAGCAGCTCTGGGACTAGCGAACTCTACGAGCAGTACTTC
CDR3: CASSSGTSELYEQYF

D: TRBD2
size: -
J: TRBJ2-1
V: TRBV27
DNA: TGTGCCAGCAGTTTAGCGGGAGCGCAATACAATGAGCAGTTCTTC
CDR3: CASSLAGAQYNEQFF

D: TRBD2
size: -
J: TRBJ2-3
V: TRBV5-1
DNA: TGCGCCAGCAGCCCTGGGACTAGCGGGAGATGGGGCACAGATACGCAGTATTTT
CDR3: CASSPGTSGRWGTDTQYF

D: -
size: -
J: TRBJ2-7
V: TRBV18
DNA: TGTGCCAGCTCACCCTTCGACGGGAGAATTGGCGAGCAGTACTTC
CDR3: CASSPFDGRIGEQYF

D: TRBD2
size: -
J: TRBJ2-1
V: TRBV5-1
DNA: TGCGCCAGCAGCAGGACTAGCGGGAGCACCTCCTACAATGAGCAGTTCTTC
CDR3: CASSRTSGSTSYNEQFF

D: TRBD1
size: -
J: TRBJ1-4
V: TRBV19
DNA: TGTGCCAGTAGTCTTCCGACAGGGGGCGAGTTAAAACTGTTTTTT
CDR3: CASSLPTGGELKLFF

D: TRBD1
size: -
J: TRBJ2-5
V: TRBV28
DNA: TGTGCCAGCAAACAGGGGGCTTGGGAGACCCAGTACTTC
CDR3: CASKQGAWETQYF

D: -
size: few
J: TRBJ1-1
V: TRBV19
DNA: TGTGCCAGTAGCCCATCTTACCCGACGGGAACTGAAGCTTTCTTT
CDR3: CASSPSYPTGTEAFF

D: TRBD1
size: -
J: TRBJ1-1
V: TRBV5-1
DNA: TGCGCCAGCAGCTTGGGGACCGACAGGGGGGTAGCTTTCTTT
CDR3: CASSLGTDRGVAFF

D: -
size: -
J: TRBJ2-4
V: TRBV4-2
DNA: TGTGCCAGCAGCCAAGAGTTGACCCAGGGGCTGAACATTCAGTACTTC
CDR3: CASSQELTQGLNIQYF

D: TRBD1
size: -
J: TRBJ1-4
V: TRBV30
DNA: TGTGCCTGGACTTTGGACAGGGGGCTAAGAGGTGAAAAACTGTTTTTT
CDR3: CAWTLDRGLRGEKLFF

D: TRBD1
size: once
J: TRBJ1-2
V: TRBV19
DNA: TGTGCCAGTAGTCCGACAGGGGGCTCTGGCTACACCTTC
CDR3: CASSPTGGSGYTF

D: TRBD2
size: -
J: TRBJ2-1
V: TRBV19
DNA: TGTGCCAGTAGTCCCGGGAGGAGGGCCTACAATGAGCAGTTCTTC
CDR3: CASSPGRRAYNEQFF

D: -
size: once
J: TRBJ1-1
V: TRBV13
DNA: TGTGCCAGCAGCTTTCTTTTTACGGTAACGAACACTGAAGCTTTCTTT
CDR3: CASSFLFTVTNTEAFF

D: -
size: -
J: TRBJ2-7
V: TRBV27
DNA: TGTGCCAGCAGTTTATCCGGGAGACACTACGAGCAGTACTTC
CDR3: CASSLSGRHYEQYF

D: TRBD1
size: -
J: TRBJ1-4
V: TRBV7-9
DNA: TGTGCCAGCAGTTCCACAGGGGGAGGAAGTGAAAAACTGTTTTTT
CDR3: CASSSTGGGSEKLFF

D: TRBD1
size: -
J: TRBJ1-5
V: TRBV6-1
DNA: TGTGCCAGCAGTGCGGGACAGGACCGAGGCCAGCCCCAGCATTTT
CDR3: CASSAGQDRGQPQHF

D: TRBD2
size: -
J: TRBJ2-2
V: TRBV4-3
DNA: TGCGCCAGCAGCCAACTAGCGGGAGTAGGGACCGGGGAGCTGTTTTTT
CDR3: CASSQLAGVGTGELFF

D: -
size: -
J: TRBJ1-5
V: TRBV4-3
DNA: TGCGCCAGCAGCCAAGGGGGCTATAGCAATCAGCCCCAGCATTTT
CDR3: CASSQGGYSNQPQHF

D: -
size: -
J: TRBJ2-1
V: TRBV4-3
DNA: TGCGCCAGCAGCCAAGAAGGGAGCGGTTTTCGGAATGAGCAGTTCTTC
CDR3: CASSQEGSGFRNEQFF

D: -
size: once
J: TRBJ1-2
V: TRBV30
DNA: TGTGCCTGGGCGAACGGACTAAACTATGGCTACACCTTC
CDR3: CAWANGLNYGYTF

D: -
size: -
J: TRBJ2-1
V: TRBV4-1
DNA: TGCGCCAGCGGGGGGATTTACAATGAGCAGTTCTTC
CDR3: CASGGIYNEQFF